This T cell receptor beta chain emerged from a study of cytomegalovirus exposure and HLA in healthy donors. This clone appeared once. Its antigen is undetermined. Findings and limits, study-wide: Researchers counted 180 or so TCR beta chains as cytomegalovirus-associated. Researchers reported that three CMV-associated chains were confirmed in vitro as CMV antigen-specific.

Measured with immunoSEQ multiplex PCR; TCRdb has only the in-frame clones, and not every one. The sample contains about 240,000 clones, around nine tenths of which appear only once. Germline CDR1 and CDR2: SEHNR and FQNEAQ (reference sequence). CDR3 length: 12 amino acids. V dropped 4 bases and J dropped 3 bases, with 7 bases sitting between them. Sequenced sample: PBMCs. The chain has TRBV7-9 and TRBJ2-7; possible D gene TRBD2, 6 bases. The receptor was isolated from a man between 18 and 35 years old in good health and CMV-seronegative. The CDR3 DNA sequence: TGTGCCAGCAGCTCGCGGGGCTACGAGCAGTACTTC. Translation: CASSSRGYEQYF. Based on the CDR3 plus reference TRBV7-9 and TRBJ2-7, the full variable domain is DTGVSQNPRHKITKRGQNVTFRCDPISEHNRLYWYRQTLGQGPEFLTYFQNEAQLEKSRLLSDRFSAERPKGSFSTLEIQRTEQGDSAMYLCASSSRGYEQYFGPGTRLTVT.